This T cell receptor (beta chain) was retrieved from a study of blood T cell repertoires in COVID-19. Study at large: Acute and convalescent COVID-19 specimens originated in the United States, Italy and Spain. Sources were T cells, B-cell-depleted T cells, or PBMCs; the material itself was cDNA or gDNA.

V lost 8 bases and J 4 bases, leaving 11 bases between the germline ends. The germline gives CDR1 SNHLY, CDR2 FYNNEI. This CDR3 comprises 12 residues. This clone came up once. As handled by the study authors: Nucleated cell counts were estimated from reference gene primer amplification. Assay: immunoSEQ multiplex PCR; the TCRdb copy retains only in-frame clones and omits some. That table is the source of V, J and clone size, and D and trimming were worked out from the DNA. Seen here are roughly 210,000 clones, 88% observed once, and the top ten hold more than 1.5%. Sequenced sample: peripheral blood. This receptor was obtained from a man between 65 and 80 years old with acute or convalescent COVID-19. V and J are TRBV2 and TRBJ1-1, with no clear D. The CDR3 region has the DNA TGTGCCAGCGCCATTTCACTCACTGAAGCTTTCTTT. Translating it yields CASAISLTEAFF.